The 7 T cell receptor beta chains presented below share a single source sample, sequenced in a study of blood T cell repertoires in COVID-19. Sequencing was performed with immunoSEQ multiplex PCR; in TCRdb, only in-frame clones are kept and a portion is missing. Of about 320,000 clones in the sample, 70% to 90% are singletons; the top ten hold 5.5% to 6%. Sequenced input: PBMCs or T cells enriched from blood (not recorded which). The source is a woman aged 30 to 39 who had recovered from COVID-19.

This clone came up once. CDR3 nucleotides: TGTGCCAGCAGTACTAACAGGGGGTCCTACGAGCAGTACTTC. This codes for CASSTNRGSYEQYF. V gene TRBV6-5 combines with J gene TRBJ2-7, with 8 bases lining up with TRBD1. J was trimmed by 1 base and V by 5 bases; bases with no gene match: 4. CDR1 and CDR2 (germline): MNHEY, SVGAGI. The CDR3 length is 14 residues.

CDR3 DNA: TGTGCCTGGAGTCAAACCAGGACTAGCGGGGGGGCCTACAATGAGCAGTTCTTC. This translates into CAWSQTRTSGGAYNEQFF. The chain joins TRBV30 to TRBJ2-1, with 15 bases fitting TRBD2. With 2 bases clipped from V and 2 bases from J, the junction kept 7 bases outside the gene matches. Germline V CDR1 and CDR2: GTSNPN, SVGIG (reference sequence). The CDR3 spans 18 residues.

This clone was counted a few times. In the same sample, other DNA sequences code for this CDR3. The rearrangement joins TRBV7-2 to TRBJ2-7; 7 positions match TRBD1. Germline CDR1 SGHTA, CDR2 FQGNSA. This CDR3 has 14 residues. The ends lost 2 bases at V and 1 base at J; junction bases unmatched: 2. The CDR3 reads CASSLNRGSYEQYF. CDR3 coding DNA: TGTGCCAGCAGCTTAAACAGGGGTTCCTACGAGCAGTACTTC.

The DNA of the CDR3 is TGTGCCTGGAGTGCTCTGGGCCTGGAGCTGTTTTTT. Translated, it gives CAWSALGLELFF. The V call is TRBV30, the J call TRBJ2-2; D ambiguous. Germline CDR1 GTSNPN, CDR2 SVGIG (reference sequence). The CDR3 runs to 12 residues. V shed 1 base and J shed 10 bases, with 10 bases lying between them.

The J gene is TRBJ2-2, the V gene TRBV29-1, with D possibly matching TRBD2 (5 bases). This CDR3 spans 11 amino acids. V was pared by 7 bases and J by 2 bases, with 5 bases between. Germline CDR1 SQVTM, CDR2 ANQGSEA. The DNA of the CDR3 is TGCAGCGGGACTAACACCGGGGAGCTGTTTTTT. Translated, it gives CSGTNTGELFF.

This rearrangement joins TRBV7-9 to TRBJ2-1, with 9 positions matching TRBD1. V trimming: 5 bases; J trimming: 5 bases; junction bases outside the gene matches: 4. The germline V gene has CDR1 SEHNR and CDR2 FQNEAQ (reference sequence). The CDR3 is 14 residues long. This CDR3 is CASSIGTGNNEQFF. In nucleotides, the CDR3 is TGTGCCAGCAGCATTGGGACAGGGAACAATGAGCAGTTCTTC.

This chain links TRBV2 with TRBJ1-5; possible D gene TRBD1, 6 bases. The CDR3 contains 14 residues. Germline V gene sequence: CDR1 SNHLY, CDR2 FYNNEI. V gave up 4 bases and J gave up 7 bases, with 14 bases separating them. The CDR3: CASSARGPEQPQHF. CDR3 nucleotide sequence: TGTGCCAGCAGTGCCAGGGGTCCCGAGCAGCCCCAGCATTTT.